This entry lists 18 T cell receptor beta chains sequenced from one sample in a study of T cells after yellow fever vaccination. MiXCR was run by TCRdb on the 5' RACE reads, yielding one entry per CDR3 protein. This table holds about 120,000 distinct CDR3 sequences, roughly 6.8% found once. The sequenced sample was CD4+ T cells sorted from PBMCs, obtained roughly seven weeks after the first yellow fever vaccination. Receptors originate from a man in his late teens or twenties who received the YFV17D yellow fever vaccine.

This clonotype was detected ten times or more. V gene TRBV6-2 or TRBV6-3 combines with J gene TRBJ2-5; D uncertain. V was cut by 3 bases and J by 1 base, with 6 bases left in between. CDR1 is MNHEY, CDR2 SVGEGT, per germline. The length of the CDR3 is 13 residues. Here the CDR3 DNA reads TGTGCCAGCAGTTATGCGTCCCAAGAGACCCAGTACTTC. Its translation is CASSYASQETQYF.

This clonotype was counted a few times. This chain links TRBV4-3 with TRBJ2-2; 15 nucleotides align to TRBD2. The CDR3 has 15 amino acids. The V segment lost 4 bases and the J segment 8 bases; nucleotides outside the gene matches: 2. Germline lookup yields CDR1 LGHNA and CDR2 YSLEER. In DNA form, the CDR3 reads TGCGCCAGCAGCCCCGGGACTAGCGGGGGGGGGGAGCTGTTTTTT. Its protein is CASSPGTSGGGELFF.

The chain couples TRBV7-9 to TRBJ1-2; 9 nucleotides match TRBD1. Germline CDR1 reads SEHNR; CDR2 reads FQNEAQ (reference sequence). The CDR3 length is 14 residues. V shed 5 bases, J shed 8 bases, and the junction held 9 bases outside the gene matches. CDR3 in DNA: TGTGCCAGCAGCCTATTACAGGGGGCAGGCGGCTACACCTTC. Translating it yields CASSLLQGAGGYTF.

This clonotype was counted many times. The J gene is TRBJ2-5, the V gene TRBV5-1; unclear D gene. V was cut by 6 bases and J by 5 bases, with 17 bases left in between. CDR1 is SGHRS, CDR2 YFSETQ, per germline. The CDR3 consists of 14 residues. CDR3 loop: CASTPRGQLETQYF. Here the CDR3 DNA reads TGCGCCAGCACCCCGCGTGGGCAGCTGGAGACCCAGTACTTC.

This clonotype was seen repeatedly, ten times or more. J is TRBJ1-1 and V is TRBV5-1, with a possible D match to TRBD1 (5 bases). Germline V gene sequence: CDR1 SGHRS, CDR2 YFSETQ. Trimming shortened V by 5 bases and J by 7 bases, and 12 bases separated the two germline ends. This CDR3 has 12 residues. CDR3 residues: CASRDTDGEAFF. The CDR3 coding sequence is TGCGCCAGCAGGGACACGGACGGTGAAGCTTTCTTT.

In its sample, this clonotype was seen many times. The chain recombines TRBV5-1 with TRBJ2-2, with 8 bases fitting TRBD1. This CDR3 contains 15 residues. Trimming cost V 1 base and J 4 bases; bases outside gene matches: 3. The V gene's germline CDR1 is SGHRS and CDR2 YFSETQ. CDR3 bases: TGCGCCAGCAGCTTGAGCGGACAGGGCACCGGGGAGCTGTTTTTT. Its translation: CASSLSGQGTGELFF. Full variable domain (missing parts from reference TRBV5-1 and TRBJ2-2): KAGVTQTPRYLIKTRGQQVTLSCSPISGHRSVSWYQQTPGQGLQFLFEYFSETQRNKGNFPGRFSGRQFSNSRSEMNVSTLELGDSALYLCASSLSGQGTGELFFGEGSRLTVL.

This clonotype was found a few times. The chain employs TRBV7-2 and TRBJ2-7; D unclear. V lost 5 bases to trimming and J lost 4 bases, with 9 bases between them. The CDR3 is 12 residues long. Germline CDR1 SGHTA, CDR2 FQGNSA. The CDR3 DNA is TGTGCCAGCAGCCTCACCCGGTACGAGCAGTACTTC. This gives the protein CASSLTRYEQYF. Variable domain in full (rest from reference TRBV7-2 and TRBJ2-7): GAGVSQSPSNKVTEKGKDVELRCDPISGHTALYWYRQSLGQGLEFLIYFQGNSAPDKSGLPSDRFSAERTGGSVSTLTIQRTQQEDSAVYLCASSLTRYEQYFGPGTRLTVT.

Turning to this clonotype: A much larger clone lies one base from this, so it may be a read error. The V and J genes are TRBV5-1 and TRBJ1-1; D call uncertain. Germline CDR1 reads SGHRS; CDR2 reads YFSETQ. This CDR3 is built from 14 residues. Trimming left V 1 base short and J 3 bases short, with 10 bases between. The CDR3 loop is CASSLSSADTEAFF. CDR3 in DNA: TGCGCCAGCAGCTTGTCTTCGGCGGACACTGAAGCTTTCTTT.

This clonotype was counted at least ten times. V and J are TRBV5-1 and TRBJ2-1; TRBD2 matches 8 bases. The germline V gene encodes CDR1 SGHRS and CDR2 YFSETQ. The CDR3 loop spans 13 amino acids. Germline trimming cut 0 bases from V and 9 bases from J; bases unmatched to any gene: 2. The CDR3 here is CASSLERGLEQFF. The CDR3, as DNA: TGCGCCAGCAGCTTGGAGCGGGGGCTTGAGCAGTTCTTC.

This clonotype has a handful of counts. The chain links TRBV5-1 to TRBJ2-1; the match to TRBD2 covers 11 bases. From germline, CDR1 is SGHRS and CDR2 YFSETQ. Unmatched junction bases numbered 7, after V lost 2 bases and J lost 6 bases. CDR3 length: 16 residues. The CDR3 DNA follows: TGCGCCAGCAGCTTATTAGCGGGGGGGCCTTTCAATGAGCAGTTCTTC. Protein sequence: CASSLLAGGPFNEQFF.

This clonotype has at least ten counts. Mismatch with germline at one junction end may stem from a read error. This chain joins TRBV5-1 and TRBJ1-4; no definite D call. The CDR3 covers 14 residues. Germline V lookup: CDR1 SGHRS, CDR2 YFSETQ. The CDR3 sequence: CASSLGTTNEKLFF. CDR3 in DNA: TGTGCCAGCAGTTTAGGAACAACTAATGAAAAACTGTTTTTT.

This clonotype has a count of ten or more. This rearrangement joins TRBV5-4 to TRBJ2-5; tentatively, D is TRBD1 (5 bases). The CDR3 consists of 16 residues. CDR1 and CDR2 from the germline V gene are SGHNT and YYREEE (reference sequence). V lost 4 bases to trimming and J lost 7 bases, with 23 bases between them. In DNA form, the CDR3 reads TGTGCCAGCAGCGGGGCTTTGGCAGGAGATTTGGGGACCCAGTACTTC. Translated, it gives CASSGALAGDLGTQYF.

At least ten counts were recorded for this clonotype. The chain is built from TRBV18 and TRBJ1-5; 7 bases match TRBD1. The CDR3 is 13 residues long. V lost 3 bases and J lost 11; bases outside the gene matches: 7. The germline CDR1 and CDR2 sequences are KGHSH and LQKENI. Here the CDR3 reads CASSPYPTGTQHF. DNA of the CDR3: TGTGCCAGCTCACCTTATCCGACAGGGACCCAGCATTTT.

J is TRBJ2-1 and V is TRBV5-4; no reliable D call. V was clipped by 1 base and J by 1 base, with 9 bases between them. CDR3 length equals 15 residues. Germline lookup yields CDR1 SGHNT and CDR2 YYREEE (reference sequence). The CDR3 DNA is TGTGCCAGCAGCTTGCATGGCTTTTCCTACAATGAGCAGTTCTTC. Protein sequence: CASSLHGFSYNEQFF. The full variable domain, rest sourced from reference TRBV5-4 and TRBJ2-1, is ETGVTQSPTHLIKTRGQQVTLRCSSQSGHNTVSWYQQALGQGPQFIFQYYREEENGRGNFPPRFSGLQFPNYSSELNVNALELDDSALYLCASSLHGFSYNEQFFGPGTRLTVL.

This clonotype came up a few times. The chain joins TRBV9 to TRBJ2-3; D call uncertain. This CDR3 contains 13 residues. V lost 4 bases and J lost 5, with 11 bases in between. Per germline, CDR1 SGDLS and CDR2 YYNGEE. CDR3 coding DNA: TGTGCCAGCAGCCCCAACACGGGAGATACGCAGTATTTT. Encoded protein: CASSPNTGDTQYF.

This clonotype was counted ten times or more. The chain joins TRBV5-4 to TRBJ2-7; the D gene is possibly TRBD2 (6 bases). The CDR3 runs 14 residues. Germline V gene sequence: CDR1 SGHNT, CDR2 YYREEE (reference sequence). With 5 bases removed from V and 1 base from J, the gap between germline ends came to 13 bases. CDR3: CASSLGGDSYEQYV. CDR3 nucleotide sequence: TGTGCCAGCAGTTTAGGAGGGGATTCCTACGAGCAGTACGTC.

This clonotype appeared many times. The rearrangement joins TRBV6-1 to TRBJ2-5; 7 bases fit TRBD1. Germline CDR1 and CDR2: MNHNS and SASEGT. The CDR3 consists of 15 residues. J lost 2 bases, V lost 6 bases, and 9 bases had no gene match. Here the CDR3 reads CASSVVGQKQETQYF. The DNA of the CDR3 is TGTGCCAGCAGCGTCGTGGGACAGAAACAAGAGACCCAGTACTTC.

This clonotype has at least ten counts. The V call is TRBV5-6, the J call TRBJ1-4, with D possibly TRBD1 on 6 matching bases. Per germline, CDR1 SGHDT and CDR2 YYEEEE. V lost 4 bases and J 5 bases, leaving 12 bases between the germline ends. The length of the CDR3 is 14 residues. CDR3 DNA sequence: TGTGCCAGCAGCCAGATCGACAGGAATGAAAAACTGTTTTTT. Protein product: CASSQIDRNEKLFF.